One and the same sample provided the 17 T cell receptor beta chains below, sequenced in a study of blood T cell repertoires in COVID-19. The protocol was immunoSEQ multiplex PCR, while the TCRdb copy is restricted to in-frame clones and leaves out a portion. The sample lists 190,000 or so clones, approximately 86% occurring once. The sequenced sample was PBMCs or T cells enriched from blood (not recorded which). These receptors were collected from a man between 18 and 35 years old with acute COVID-19.

The V gene is TRBV28, the J gene TRBJ1-1; 8 bases map to TRBD1. Per germline, CDR1 MDHEN and CDR2 SYDVKM. The length of the CDR3 is 15 residues. The J segment lost 4 bases and the V segment lost 5 bases, leaving 9 bases of the junction unmatched. The CDR3 protein is CASSEPAGQGTEAFF. CDR3 DNA sequence: TGTGCCAGCAGTGAACCTGCCGGACAGGGCACTGAAGCTTTCTTT.

The gene calls are TRBV6-1 and TRBJ1-5; 7 nucleotides align to TRBD1. Trimming at V came to 0 bases and at J to 3 bases, leaving 5 bases not matched to a gene. Germline values: CDR1 MNHNS, CDR2 SASEGT. The CDR3 has 16 residues. In DNA form, the CDR3 reads TGTGCCAGCAGTGAAGCAAGGACAGGAGCCAATCAGCCCCAGCATTTT. This codes for CASSEARTGANQPQHF.

The J gene is TRBJ2-3, the V gene TRBV11-2, with TRBD1 identical over 9 bases. The CDR3 runs 15 residues. V lost 5 bases to trimming and J lost 0 bases; unmatched junction nucleotides: 3. Germline V gene data show CDR1 as SGHAT and CDR2 as FQNNGV. The CDR3 reads CASSPGQGSTDTQYF. The CDR3 coding sequence is TGTGCCAGCAGCCCAGGACAGGGGAGCACAGATACGCAGTATTTT.

The gene calls are TRBV28 and TRBJ2-1, with 7 bases aligning to TRBD2. CDR3 length: 17 residues. The germline V gene encodes CDR1 MDHEN and CDR2 SYDVKM. With V trimmed by 5 bases and J by 1 base, 11 bases remained unmatched. The CDR3 coding sequence is TGTGCCAGCAGTACTGCTAGCGGAGCCTCTTCCTACAATGAGCAGTTCTTC. Its translation: CASSTASGASSYNEQFF.

This sequence joins TRBV7-9 and TRBJ2-1, with unresolved D. This CDR3 comprises 13 residues. V dropped 5 bases and J dropped 5 bases, with 10 bases sitting between them. Germline CDR1 reads SEHNR; CDR2 reads FQNEAQ (reference sequence). Here the CDR3 reads CASSQSLDNEQFF. The CDR3 DNA is TGTGCCAGCAGCCAGTCGTTGGACAATGAGCAGTTCTTC.

The rearrangement links TRBV5-1 to TRBJ2-1; TRBD2 aligns across 7 bases. The V gene end was trimmed by 0 bases and the J gene end by 8 bases; junction bases not matched to a gene: 5. Germline loops: CDR1 SGHRS, CDR2 YFSETQ. The length of the CDR3 is 14 residues. The CDR3 coding sequence is TGCGCCAGCAGCTTGGCTTCGGGAGGCGATGAGCAGTTCTTC. Protein product: CASSLASGGDEQFF.

The rearrangement joins TRBV23-1 to TRBJ1-2; 8 bases agree with TRBD1. TRBV23-1 is filed as an ORF, its function uncertain. Trimming took 6 bases from V and 2 from J; bases not matched to a gene: 2. The CDR3 totals 13 residues. CDR3 DNA sequence: TGCGCCAGCAGGAGGACAGGGAACTATGGCTACACCTTC. Protein sequence: CASRRTGNYGYTF.

V usage is TRBV28 and J usage is TRBJ1-5; 9 nucleotides match TRBD1. Unmatched junction bases numbered 18, after V lost 3 bases and J lost 6 bases. The CDR3 consists of 19 residues. Looked up from germline, CDR1 is MDHEN and CDR2 is SYDVKM. The CDR3 reads CASSFRTGAAGVGAQPQHF. The CDR3, as DNA: TGTGCCAGCAGTTTCAGGACAGGGGCAGCAGGGGTTGGGGCTCAGCCCCAGCATTTT.

The J gene is TRBJ1-5, the V gene TRBV10-1; D is unclear. V lost 9 bases, J lost 2 bases, and 17 bases lay in between. Germline-derived CDR1 and CDR2 are WNHNN and SYGVQD (reference sequence). This CDR3 has 15 residues. CDR3 DNA: TGCGCCAGTCCAGATGGGAGCCCAGGCAATCAGCCCCAGCATTTT. It encodes CASPDGSPGNQPQHF.

This rearrangement joins TRBV5-1 to TRBJ2-2; 8 nucleotides agree with TRBD1. This CDR3 region has 17 residues. Germline CDR1 reads SGHRS; CDR2 reads YFSETQ. V shed 0 bases, J shed 5 bases, and the junction held 9 bases outside the gene matches. This CDR3 reads CASSLAVVGQGTGELFF. The CDR3 nucleotides read TGCGCCAGCAGCTTGGCCGTAGTAGGACAGGGAACCGGGGAGCTGTTTTTT.

In regard to this clone: The same CDR3 also results from other DNA sequences found in this sample. This sequence joins TRBV27 and TRBJ2-3; TRBD1 aligns across 8 bases. The germline V gene encodes CDR1 MNHEY and CDR2 SMNVEV (reference sequence). The J segment lost 2 bases and the V segment lost 6 bases, leaving 4 bases of the junction unmatched. This CDR3 is 14 amino acids long. CDR3 amino acids: CASSWTGFTDTQYF. In DNA form, the CDR3 reads TGTGCCAGCAGCTGGACAGGGTTCACAGATACGCAGTATTTT.

The chain employs TRBV5-4 and TRBJ2-5; D remains unclear. The CDR3 is 16 residues long. Germline-derived CDR1 and CDR2 are SGHNT and YYREEE (reference sequence). Trimming left V 4 bases short and J 0 bases short, with 16 bases between. The CDR3 DNA sequence: TGTGCCAGCAGCAAAACCAGGTTATCGTACCAAGAGACCCAGTACTTC. Residues: CASSKTRLSYQETQYF.

The chain combines TRBV6-5 with TRBJ1-5; TRBD1 is a possible D gene (6 bases). V was pared by 6 bases and J by 4 bases, with 10 bases between. This CDR3 comprises 13 residues. Looked up from germline, CDR1 is MNHEY and CDR2 is SVGAGI. The CDR3 spells CASRRQENQPQHF. Here the CDR3 DNA reads TGTGCCAGCAGAAGACAGGAAAATCAGCCCCAGCATTTT.

Worth noting for this clone: A read error may account for a junction end that differs from germline. V and J are TRBV28 and TRBJ1-2, with a tentative D call TRBD1 (6 bases). The CDR3 runs to 13 residues. The V gene's germline CDR1 is MDHEN and CDR2 SYDVKM. The CDR3: CASSYDGTSYDIF. In DNA, the CDR3 is TGTGCCAGCAGTTACGACGGGACATCATACGACATCTTC.

V gene TRBV19 combines with J gene TRBJ1-5; D is possibly TRBD1 (5 bases). The V end lost 2 bases, the J end lost 4 bases, and 18 bases lay between the germline ends. CDR1 is LNHDA, CDR2 SQIVND, per germline (reference sequence). The CDR3 is made up of 17 amino acids. The chain's CDR3 is CASSISGGRVWNQPQHF. In DNA, the CDR3 is TGTGCCAGTAGTATAAGTGGCGGCAGGGTGTGGAATCAGCCCCAGCATTTT.

This clone was detected only a few times. The gene calls are TRBV3-1 (or the pseudogene TRBV3-2) and TRBJ1-2; possibly TRBD1 for D (5 bases). The ends were cut back, 4 bases at V and 4 bases at J, with 16 bases in the middle. The CDR3 consists of 15 residues. Germline V gene lookup returns CDR1 LGHDT and CDR2 YNNKEL (reference sequence). The CDR3 reads CASSPTGDVSYGYTF. CDR3 nucleotide sequence: TGTGCCAGCAGCCCCACGGGGGACGTAAGCTATGGCTACACCTTC.

The rearrangement uses TRBV7-9 and TRBJ1-4; possibly TRBD1 for D (5 bases). With 5 bases removed from V and 1 base from J, the gap between germline ends came to 11 bases. The CDR3 sequence is 15 residues long. Germline loops: CDR1 SEHNR, CDR2 FQNEAQ (reference sequence). The CDR3 loop reads CASSPGGGTNEKLFF. Written as DNA, the CDR3 is TGTGCCAGCAGCCCCGGGGGGGGAACTAATGAAAAACTGTTTTTT.